The entry that follows covers one T cell receptor (beta chain) sequence. Its antigen is currently unknown. Documented treatment: 15 to 20 received Ad26.COV2.S at low or high dose, single or two shots; 5 received placebo; per-sample allocation not given. Repertoires come from day 63 after the first vaccine or placebo injection. Based in Boston, the donor was an adult of 18-55 years. This entry belongs to a study of Ad26.COV2.S vaccination and SARS-CoV-2 variants. Looking at the study overall: Ad26.COV2.S, an intramuscular injection, was given once or twice 56 days apart.

Whole-study findings and limits: After vaccination, substantial breadth of spike-specific CD8+ and CD4+ responses was reported. Breadth measured for non-spike TCRs was similar across vaccine and placebo recipients.

Clones were sequenced by immunoSEQ multiplex PCR, and TCRdb holds only the in-frame ones, with some missing. The table has hundreds of thousands of clones, approximately 90% seen once. This material consisted of peripheral blood, taken in a trial of Ad26.COV2.S vaccine versus placebo. The sequence came from a person between 18 and 65 years old who received the Ad26.COV2.S COVID-19 vaccine or a placebo.

The CDR3 DNA reads as TGCGCCAGCAGTGAGTACATATGGGCAACTAATTCACCCCTCCACTTT. This codes for CASSEYIWATNSPLHF. The chain links TRBV10-2 to TRBJ1-6; D is undetermined. The V end lost 1 base, the J end lost 6 bases, and 13 bases lay between the germline ends. Germline CDR1 reads WSHSY; CDR2 reads SAAADI. The CDR3 is 16 residues long.